One and the same sample provided the 15 T cell receptor beta chains below, sequenced in a study of shared clonotypes between healthy human individuals. Sequenced by immunoSEQ multiplex PCR; TCRdb stores in-frame clones only, minus some. The sample has about 610,000 clones; about 97% are singletons. The sequenced sample was naive CD4+ T cells sorted from blood. Subset denoted: CD45RA+ positively selected. Receptors originate from a woman aged 25 to 39 in good health.

The genes are TRBV28 and TRBJ1-2; D call uncertain. Germline V gene lookup returns CDR1 MDHEN and CDR2 SYDVKM. V was clipped by 5 bases and J by 2 bases, with 9 bases between them. The CDR3 contains 13 residues. Written as DNA, the CDR3 is TGTGCCAGCAGTGCGATAGGGAACTATGGCTACACCTTC. This translates into CASSAIGNYGYTF.

This rearrangement joins TRBV5-8 to TRBJ1-2, with no clear D. The CDR3 runs 11 residues. Germline V CDR1 and CDR2: SGHTS, YDEGEE. V was clipped by 2 bases and J by 9 bases, with 8 bases between them. The chain's CDR3 is CASSLPWSYTF. In nucleotides, the CDR3 is TGTGCCAGCAGCTTACCGTGGAGCTACACCTTC.

The chain combines TRBV2 with TRBJ2-3; perhaps TRBD2 as D (6 bases). The germline V gene has CDR1 SNHLY and CDR2 FYNNEI. The CDR3 is 13 residues long. Deletions cut 4 bases from V and 4 bases from J, with 9 bases between. CDR3 sequence (DNA): TGTGCCAGCAGTGTGGCTAGCGCAGATACGCAGTATTTT. Translation gives CASSVASADTQYF.

The V and J genes are TRBV28 and TRBJ2-2; TRBD1 agrees at 8 bases. Germline-derived CDR1 and CDR2 are MDHEN and SYDVKM. The junction had 14 bases not matched to a gene; V was cut back by 4 bases and J by 4 bases. The CDR3 sequence is 18 residues long. The CDR3 region is CASSSHQTGGIFTGELFF. DNA of the CDR3: TGTGCCAGCAGTTCCCATCAAACAGGGGGAATCTTCACCGGGGAGCTGTTTTTT. The whole variable domain, remainder taken from reference TRBV28 and TRBJ2-2, is DVKVTQSSRYLVKRTGEKVFLECVQDMDHENMFWYRQDPGLGLRLIYFSYDVKMKEKGDIPEGYSVSREKKERFSLILESASTNQTSMYLCASSSHQTGGIFTGELFFGEGSRLTVL.

The chain combines TRBV28 with TRBJ1-1; no reliable D call. Trimming shortened V by 2 bases and J by 6 bases, and 7 bases separated the two germline ends. The CDR3 is 12 residues long. Germline-derived CDR1 and CDR2 are MDHEN and SYDVKM. CDR3 sequence reads: CASSLGLAEAFF. For the CDR3, the DNA is TGTGCCAGCAGTTTAGGGCTCGCTGAAGCTTTCTTT.

The rearrangement links TRBV2 to TRBJ1-2; D ambiguous. Deletions cut 1 base from V and 4 bases from J, with 7 bases between. CDR3 size: 13 residues. Germline CDR1 is SNHLY and CDR2 is FYNNEI. The CDR3 reads CASSEGGLYGYTF. DNA for the CDR3: TGTGCCAGCAGTGAAGGTGGGCTCTATGGCTACACCTTC.

This clone was observed once. The genes are TRBV5-1 and TRBJ2-7; 10 nucleotides match TRBD2. CDR1 SGHRS and CDR2 YFSETQ come from the germline V gene. V was clipped by 4 bases and J by 9 bases; unmatched bases: 13. CDR3 length: 15 amino acids. The CDR3 DNA reads as TGCGCCAGCAGCCCGCTAGCGGGAGCAAACTTGGGGCAGTACTTC. Its protein is CASSPLAGANLGQYF.

The chain couples TRBV18 to TRBJ1-3; D is ambiguous. The CDR3 runs to 14 residues. Germline V gives CDR1 KGHSH, CDR2 LQKENI. Trimming stripped 4 bases from V and 0 bases from J, with 7 bases between. For the CDR3, the DNA is TGTGCCAGCTCACTGGACGGCTCTGGAAACACCATATATTTT. Residues: CASSLDGSGNTIYF.

The CDR3 loop reads CASSYGPRAGFEQFF. DNA for the CDR3: TGTGCCAGCAGTTACGGGCCACGAGCCGGATTTGAGCAGTTCTTC. J is TRBJ2-1 and V is TRBV6-5; D remains unclear. The CDR3 has 15 amino acids. Looked up from germline, CDR1 is MNHEY and CDR2 is SVGAGI. V lost 2 bases, J lost 9 bases, and 17 bases lay in between.

This clone has only one observation. J is TRBJ2-5 and V is TRBV29-1, with 10 nucleotides matching TRBD2. Per the germline V gene, CDR1 is SQVTM and CDR2 is ANQGSEA. J lost 4 bases, V lost 4 bases, and 18 bases had no gene match. The length of the CDR3 is 18 residues. The CDR3 sequence is CSVVGLAGAGRVAETQYF. The CDR3 bases are TGCAGCGTTGTCGGGCTAGCGGGAGCCGGACGAGTCGCAGAGACCCAGTACTTC.

The chain recombines TRBV5-3 with TRBJ2-2, with 13 bases that match TRBD2. TRBV5-3 is noted as an ORF with a role that remains uncertain. This CDR3 has 17 amino acids. The ends lost 4 bases at V and 0 bases at J; junction bases unmatched: 3. The CDR3 protein is CARSRLAGGSNTGELFF. The CDR3 region has the DNA TGTGCCAGAAGCCGACTAGCGGGAGGCTCGAACACCGGGGAGCTGTTTTTT.

The chain combines TRBV5-1 with TRBJ2-1; either TRBD1 or TRBD2 may fit D (5 bases each). Trimming left V 8 bases short and J 0 bases short, with 12 bases between. This CDR3 has 14 residues. The germline V gene encodes CDR1 SGHRS and CDR2 YFSETQ. CDR3 nucleotides: TGCGCCAGTAGTCGGGGCGGCTCCTACAATGAGCAGTTCTTC. Amino acids: CASSRGGSYNEQFF.

The J gene is TRBJ2-3, the V gene TRBV7-9; the D gene is possibly TRBD2 (5 bases). The ends were cut back, 3 bases at V and 0 bases at J, with 22 bases in the middle. The CDR3 is made up of 19 amino acids. CDR1 is SEHNR, CDR2 FQNEAQ, per germline (reference sequence). This chain's CDR3 is CASSFSRGGHPLSTDTQYF. The CDR3 DNA sequence: TGTGCCAGCAGCTTCAGCCGCGGAGGCCACCCACTTAGCACAGATACGCAGTATTTT. Full variable domain (remainder filled in from reference TRBV7-9 and TRBJ2-3): DTGVSQNPRHKITKRGQNVTFRCDPISEHNRLYWYRQTLGQGPEFLTYFQNEAQLEKSRLLSDRFSAERPKGSFSTLEIQRTEQGDSAMYLCASSFSRGGHPLSTDTQYFGPGTRLTVL.

This rearrangement joins TRBV5-1 to TRBJ2-3, with D perhaps being TRBD1 or TRBD2 (5 bases each). Trimming shortened V by 4 bases and J by 4 bases, and 10 bases separated the two germline ends. CDR3 size: 13 residues. CDR1 and CDR2 from the germline V gene are SGHRS and YFSETQ. The CDR3 loop is CASSQLGADTQYF. Written as DNA, the CDR3 is TGCGCCAGCAGCCAACTGGGGGCAGATACGCAGTATTTT.

This rearrangement joins TRBV11-2 to TRBJ2-1; 8 nucleotides agree with TRBD2. This CDR3 is 16 amino acids long. The germline V gene encodes CDR1 SGHAT and CDR2 FQNNGV. V gave up 6 bases and J gave up 4 bases; unmatched junction bases: 11. The CDR3 is CASSTREGLRYNEQFF. Here the CDR3 DNA reads TGTGCCAGCAGTACACGGGAGGGGCTTCGATACAATGAGCAGTTCTTC.